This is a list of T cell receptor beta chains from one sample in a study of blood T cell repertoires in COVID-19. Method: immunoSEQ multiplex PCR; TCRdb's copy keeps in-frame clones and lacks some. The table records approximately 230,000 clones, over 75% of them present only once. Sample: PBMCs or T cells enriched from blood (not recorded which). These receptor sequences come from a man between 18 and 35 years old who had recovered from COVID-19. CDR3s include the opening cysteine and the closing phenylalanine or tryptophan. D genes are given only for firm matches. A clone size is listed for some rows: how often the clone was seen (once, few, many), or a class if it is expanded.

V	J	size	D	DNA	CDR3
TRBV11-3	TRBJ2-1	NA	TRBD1	TGTGCCAGCAGCCGAACTGACAGGGGAAAAAGCTCCTACAATGAGCAGTTCTTC	CASSRTDRGKSSYNEQFF
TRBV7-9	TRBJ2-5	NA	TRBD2	TGTGCCAGCAGCTCTACTAGCGGGAGAGCAGAGACCCAGTACTTC	CASSSTSGRAETQYF
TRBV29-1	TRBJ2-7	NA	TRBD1	TGCAGCGTAGGGACAGGGTCCAACTACGAGCAGTACTTC	CSVGTGSNYEQYF
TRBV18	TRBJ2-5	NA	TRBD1	TGTGCCAGCTCAAGGGACAGGGGCGGAGAGACCCAGTACTTC	CASSRDRGGETQYF
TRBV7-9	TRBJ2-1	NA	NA	TGTGCCAGCAGCTTAGCGGGGGGGCCCGTCAATGAGCAGTTCTTC	CASSLAGGPVNEQFF
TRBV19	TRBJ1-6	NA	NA	TGTGCCAGTACCCCGGGGTTGGTTTTCTCCTATAATTCACCCCTCCACTTT	CASTPGLVFSYNSPLHF
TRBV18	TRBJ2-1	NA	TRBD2	TGTGCCAGCTCACCGGGGACTACCCCTTACAATGAGCAGTTCTTC	CASSPGTTPYNEQFF
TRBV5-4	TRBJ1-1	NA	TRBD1	TGTGCCAGCAGCTTGTACAGGGGGTATATGTACACTGAAGCTTTCTTT	CASSLYRGYMYTEAFF
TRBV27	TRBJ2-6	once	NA	TGTGCCAGCAGCGCCCTCATGAGCTCTGGGGCCAACGTCCTGACTTTC	CASSALMSSGANVLTF
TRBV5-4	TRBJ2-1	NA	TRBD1	TGTGCCAGCAGCTTGGACAGGGGTAGTGCAAATGAGCAGTTCTTC	CASSLDRGSANEQFF
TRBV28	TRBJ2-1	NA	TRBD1	TGTGCCAGCAGTTTCCCAGGGGGCTACAATGAGCAGTTCTTC	CASSFPGGYNEQFF
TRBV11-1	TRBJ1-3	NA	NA	TGTGCCAGCAGCCGGGGATGGGGATCTGGAAACACCATATATTTT	CASSRGWGSGNTIYF
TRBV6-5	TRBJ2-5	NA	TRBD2	TGTGCCAGCAGTCCCCTAGCGGGGGGACAAGAGACCCAGTACTTC	CASSPLAGGQETQYF
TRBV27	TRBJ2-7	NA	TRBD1	TGTGCCAGCAGTCCGACAGGGCCCTACGAGCAGTACTTC	CASSPTGPYEQYF
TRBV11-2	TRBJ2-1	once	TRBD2	TGTGCCAGCACCTCTTTAGCGGGAGCCTACAATGAGCAGTTCTTC	CASTSLAGAYNEQFF
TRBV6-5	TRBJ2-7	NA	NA	TGTGCCAGCAGTTACGCTGGAGGCGAGCAGTACTTC	CASSYAGGEQYF
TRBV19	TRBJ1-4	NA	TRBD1	TGTGCCAGTAGTTCAGGACAGGGGGGGAGAAAACTGTTTTTT	CASSSGQGGRKLFF
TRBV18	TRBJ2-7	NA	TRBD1	TGTGCCAGCTCACCACCAGGGGGCAGCTCCTACGAGCAGTACTTC	CASSPPGGSSYEQYF